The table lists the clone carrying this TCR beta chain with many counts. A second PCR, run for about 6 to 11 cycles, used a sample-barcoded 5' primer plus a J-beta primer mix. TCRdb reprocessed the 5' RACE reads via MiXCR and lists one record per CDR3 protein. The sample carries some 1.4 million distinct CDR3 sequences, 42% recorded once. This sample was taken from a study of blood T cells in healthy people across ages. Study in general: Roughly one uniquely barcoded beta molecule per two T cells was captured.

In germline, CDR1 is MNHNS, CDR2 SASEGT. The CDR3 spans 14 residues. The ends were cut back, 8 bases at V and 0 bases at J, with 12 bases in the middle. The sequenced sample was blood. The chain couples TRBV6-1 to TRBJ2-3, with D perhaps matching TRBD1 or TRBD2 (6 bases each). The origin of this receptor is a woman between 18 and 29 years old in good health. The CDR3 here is CASLTGASTDTQYF. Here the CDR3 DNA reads TGTGCCAGCCTAACGGGGGCAAGCACAGATACGCAGTATTTT.